One sample yielded the 27 T cell receptor beta chains listed below, sequenced in a study of blood T cell repertoires in COVID-19. Method: immunoSEQ multiplex PCR; TCRdb's copy keeps in-frame clones and lacks some. The sample holds about 200,000 clones; around 82% are singletons and the top ten take approximately 6%. Sequenced sample: peripheral blood. The receptors were gathered from a woman in her seventies with acute or convalescent COVID-19.

CDR3 DNA: TGTGCCACCAGCAGAACCCAGGGTGGACAGCCCCAGCATTTT. Residues: CATSRTQGGQPQHF. The rearrangement joins TRBV15 to TRBJ1-5; D is perhaps TRBD1 (5 bases). Per germline, CDR1 LNHNV and CDR2 YYDKDF (reference sequence). Trimming pared 2 bases from V and 7 bases from J, leaving 12 bases between. There are 14 residues in the CDR3.

This clone was recorded at least ten times. One end of the junction is discordant with germline, which a read error may explain. This chain connects TRBV4-2 to TRBJ2-7, with D perhaps TRBD2 (6 bases). The CDR3 has 16 residues. CDR1 is LGHNA and CDR2 is YNFKEQ in the germline V gene. The chain's CDR3 is CASSQDLRADPSEEYF. In nucleotides, the CDR3 is TGTGCCAGCAGCCAAGATCTGAGAGCCGATCCTAGCGAGGAGTACTTC.

This sequence joins TRBV5-5 and TRBJ2-5; 12 bases match TRBD2. Germline V gene lookup returns CDR1 SGHKS and CDR2 YYEKEE (reference sequence). This CDR3 region has 14 residues. J gave up 7 bases and V 4 bases, and 5 bases lay outside the gene matches. The CDR3 DNA sequence: TGTGCCAGCAGCGTGACTAGCGGGAGTGTGACCCAGTACTTC. It yields the protein CASSVTSGSVTQYF.

V and J are TRBV4-2 and TRBJ2-7; 10 bases agree with TRBD2. Per the germline V gene, CDR1 is LGHNA and CDR2 is YNFKEQ. The CDR3 extends over 15 amino acids. The ends lost 3 bases at V and 5 bases at J; junction bases unmatched: 7. The CDR3 bases are TGTGCCAGCAGCCAGGGGCTAGCGGGAGTCAACGAGCAGTACTTC. This sequence encodes CASSQGLAGVNEQYF.

This clone was detected only once. The V call is TRBV5-1, the J call TRBJ2-2; D is possibly TRBD2 (6 bases). The V gene lost 4 bases and the J gene lost 4 bases, with 14 bases spanning the gap. The CDR3 is made up of 15 amino acids. The germline gives CDR1 SGHRS, CDR2 YFSETQ. The CDR3 here is CASSVGTPGTGELFF. The DNA of the CDR3 is TGCGCCAGCAGCGTCGGGACTCCGGGCACCGGGGAGCTGTTTTTT.

The V call is TRBV10-3, the J call TRBJ1-2; D not resolved. Germline V gives CDR1 ENHRY, CDR2 SYGVKD. The CDR3 is 12 amino acids. Trimming took off 2 bases at V and 4 bases at J, with 5 bases between the two ends. The CDR3 bases are TGTGCCATCAGTGAGACACGCTATGGCTACACCTTC. Translating it yields CAISETRYGYTF.

This chain uses TRBV20-1 with TRBJ1-1, with unresolved D. Per germline, CDR1 DFQATT and CDR2 SNEGSKA (reference sequence). V lost 6 bases and J lost 11, with 13 bases in between. CDR3 size: 10 residues. The CDR3 nucleotides are TGCAGTGCGTCGCGGGGAGAGGCTTTCTTT. It yields the protein CSASRGEAFF.

The rearrangement links TRBV28 to TRBJ1-5; D unresolved. V was clipped by 6 bases and J by 5 bases, with 20 bases between them. Germline V gene lookup returns CDR1 MDHEN and CDR2 SYDVKM. CDR3 size: 16 residues. The CDR3 sequence is CASSPIGFWNDQPQHF. CDR3 DNA: TGTGCCAGCAGCCCCATCGGGTTTTGGAACGATCAGCCCCAGCATTTT.

The chain is built from TRBV3-1 (or the pseudogene TRBV3-2) and TRBJ2-2; D is possibly TRBD2 (5 bases). The length of the CDR3 is 12 residues. Germline V CDR1 and CDR2: LGHDT, YNNKEL (reference sequence). Deletions cut 1 base from V and 14 bases from J, with 11 bases between. The DNA for the CDR3 is TGTGCCAGCAGCCAAGGGACTGACCCCCTGTTTTTT. As protein: CASSQGTDPLFF.

This clone has just a few counts. J is TRBJ1-6 and V is TRBV11-2; unclear D gene. This CDR3 has 16 amino acids. Deletions cut 4 bases from V and 3 bases from J, with 13 bases between. Germline V lookup: CDR1 SGHAT, CDR2 FQNNGV. DNA for the CDR3: TGTGCCAGCAGCTCGTCAATAACGGGCTATAATTCACCCCTCCACTTT. Translated: CASSSSITGYNSPLHF. Together with reference TRBV11-2 and TRBJ1-6, the CDR3 gives the full variable domain: EAGVAQSPRYKIIEKRQSVAFWCNPISGHATLYWYQQILGQGPKLLIQFQNNGVVDDSQLPKDRFSAERLKGVDSTLKIQPAKLEDSAVYLCASSSSITGYNSPLHFGNGTRLTVT.

V and J are TRBV6-5 and TRBJ2-2; D is perhaps TRBD1 (5 bases). This CDR3 comprises 14 residues. Per the germline V gene, CDR1 is MNHEY and CDR2 is SVGAGI. V was cut by 4 bases and J by 4 bases, with 10 bases left in between. The CDR3 DNA is TGTGCCAGCAGTTTCGACAGAAGCACCGGGGAGCTGTTTTTT. It codes for CASSFDRSTGELFF.

The rearrangement links TRBV5-5 to TRBJ2-1; 9 bases line up with TRBD2. CDR3 length equals 13 residues. J lost 8 bases, V lost 4 bases, and 4 bases had no gene match. Germline V CDR1 and CDR2: SGHKS, YYEKEE (reference sequence). The CDR3 protein is CASSLSGRYEQFF. The CDR3 bases are TGTGCCAGCAGCCTGAGCGGGAGGTATGAGCAGTTCTTC. Combining the CDR3 with reference TRBV5-5 and TRBJ2-1 gives the whole variable domain DAGVTQSPTHLIKTRGQQVTLRCSPISGHKSVSWYQQVLGQGPQFIFQYYEKEERGRGNFPDRFSARQFPNYSSELNVNALLLGDSALYLCASSLSGRYEQFFGPGTRLTVL.

The gene calls are TRBV12-3 or TRBV12-4 and TRBJ2-1; 7 bases are shared with TRBD2. The ends lost 9 bases at V and 8 bases at J; junction bases unmatched: 4. The CDR3 extends over 11 amino acids. In DNA form, the CDR3 reads TGTGCCAGTACGGGAGGACATGAGCAGTTCTTC. Its translation is CASTGGHEQFF.

This clone has just one count. J is TRBJ2-1 and V is TRBV30, with D possibly matching TRBD1 (5 bases). V lost 0 bases to trimming and J lost 3 bases, with 6 bases between them. The CDR3 runs to 13 residues. Per germline, CDR1 GTSNPN and CDR2 SVGIG (reference sequence). The CDR3 DNA reads as TGTGCCTGGAGTGTCGACAGCTACAATGAGCAGTTCTTC. Amino acid sequence: CAWSVDSYNEQFF.

The chain links TRBV7-3 to TRBJ2-3; D is uncertain. The CDR3 runs to 13 residues. V lost 5 bases and J lost 4, with 10 bases in between. Germline-derived CDR1 and CDR2 are SGHTA and FQGTGA. CDR3 nucleotide sequence: TGTGCCAGCAGCCTCACCACTTCAGATACGCAGTATTTT. Translation gives CASSLTTSDTQYF.

V is TRBV7-9 and J is TRBJ2-1, with 10 bases aligning to TRBD1. J was trimmed by 9 bases and V by 7 bases; bases with no gene match: 9. Germline loops: CDR1 SEHNR, CDR2 FQNEAQ (reference sequence). This CDR3 is built from 14 residues. CDR3 region: CASKGTGALREQFF. In nucleotides, the CDR3 is TGTGCCAGCAAGGGGACAGGGGCCCTCCGTGAGCAGTTCTTC. Complete variable domain (other parts from reference TRBV7-9 and TRBJ2-1): DTGVSQNPRHKITKRGQNVTFRCDPISEHNRLYWYRQTLGQGPEFLTYFQNEAQLEKSRLLSDRFSAERPKGSFSTLEIQRTEQGDSAMYLCASKGTGALREQFFGPGTRLTVL.

This clone occurred a few times. The chain recombines TRBV4-1 with TRBJ1-6; D is possibly TRBD1 (6 bases). V was pared by 1 base and J by 7 bases, with 14 bases between. CDR1 and CDR2 (germline): MGHRA, YSYEKL. The CDR3 has 16 residues. The CDR3 bases are TGCGCCAGCAGCCAAGGGGAACAGGGACCAAATTCACCCCTCCACTTT. This gives the protein CASSQGEQGPNSPLHF.

In its sample, this clone was seen a few times. Other DNA sequences from this sample encode an identical CDR3 as well. The chain has TRBV29-1 and TRBJ2-6; no definite D call. Germline values: CDR1 SQVTM, CDR2 ANQGSEA. Between the trimmed V and J ends, which lost 6 bases and 0 bases, there was a span of 3 bases. The CDR3 runs to 12 residues. CDR3 DNA sequence: TGCAGCGTCCGCTCTGGGGCCAACGTCCTGACTTTC. It codes for CSVRSGANVLTF.

J is TRBJ2-7 and V is TRBV7-9; 8 bases fit TRBD2. CDR3 size: 14 residues. Trimming cost V 7 bases and J 4 bases; bases outside gene matches: 9. The germline V gene has CDR1 SEHNR and CDR2 FQNEAQ (reference sequence). CDR3 sequence: CASTRAGETYEQYF. CDR3 nucleotide sequence: TGTGCCAGCACAAGAGCGGGAGAAACGTACGAGCAGTACTTC. Full variable domain (missing parts from reference TRBV7-9 and TRBJ2-7): DTGVSQNPRHKITKRGQNVTFRCDPISEHNRLYWYRQTLGQGPEFLTYFQNEAQLEKSRLLSDRFSAERPKGSFSTLEIQRTEQGDSAMYLCASTRAGETYEQYFGPGTRLTVT.

The rearrangement uses TRBV19 and TRBJ1-4; D is possibly TRBD1 (6 bases). The CDR3 has 16 amino acids. The germline gives CDR1 LNHDA, CDR2 SQIVND (reference sequence). V dropped 5 bases and J dropped 4 bases, with 17 bases sitting between them. The DNA for the CDR3 is TGTGCCAGTAGTTCCAGGGGTTCGGCTGTTAATGAAAAACTGTTTTTT. This translates into CASSSRGSAVNEKLFF.

The chain links TRBV5-1 to TRBJ2-7; TRBD2 aligns across 10 bases. Germline lookup yields CDR1 SGHRS and CDR2 YFSETQ. The CDR3 extends over 16 amino acids. V gave up 2 bases and J gave up 2 bases; unmatched junction bases: 7. The CDR3 is CASSLGGLAGAYEQYF. CDR3 bases: TGCGCCAGCAGCTTAGGGGGGCTAGCGGGGGCCTACGAGCAGTACTTC.

This chain uses TRBV6-5 with TRBJ1-1; D not certain. This CDR3 is 13 amino acids long. Deletions cut 6 bases from V and 1 base from J, with 9 bases between. CDR1 is MNHEY and CDR2 is SVGAGI in the germline V gene. CDR3 DNA: TGTGCCAGCAGCCCCCGGAGGAACACTGAAGCTTTCTTT. It specifies CASSPRRNTEAFF.

CDR3 nucleotides: TGTGCCAGCTCCACTCTACGGGATTCCCGGTCCTATGGCTACACCTTC. Residues: CASSTLRDSRSYGYTF. The rearrangement links TRBV18 to TRBJ1-2; D remains ambiguous. Germline V gene lookup returns CDR1 KGHSH and CDR2 LQKENI. V shed 6 bases and J shed 4 bases, with 21 bases lying between them. CDR3 length equals 16 residues.

V usage is TRBV24-1 and J usage is TRBJ2-7, with 11 bases matching TRBD2. The V segment lost 4 bases and the J segment 1 base; nucleotides outside the gene matches: 5. There are 16 residues in the CDR3. CDR1 and CDR2 from the germline V gene are KGHDR and SFDVKD. CDR3 sequence: CATSDDRTSGSYEQYF. The CDR3 nucleotides read TGTGCCACCAGTGACGACCGGACTAGCGGGTCCTACGAGCAGTACTTC.

V is TRBV3-1 (or the pseudogene TRBV3-2) and J is TRBJ2-2; 8 nucleotides line up with TRBD2. Germline values: CDR1 LGHDT, CDR2 YNNKEL (reference sequence). V lost 0 bases, J lost 1 base, and 1 base stayed unmatched. The CDR3 is made up of 16 amino acids. CDR3 in DNA: TGTGCCAGCAGCCAAGAGGGACTAGGGAACACCGGGGAGCTGTTTTTT. Amino acids: CASSQEGLGNTGELFF.

The chain recombines TRBV30 with TRBJ1-2; D ambiguous. This CDR3 comprises 15 residues. V gave up 4 bases and J gave up 4 bases, with 19 bases separating them. Germline assignment: CDR1 GTSNPN and CDR2 SVGIG (reference sequence). The CDR3, as DNA: TGTGCCTGGACCCTAAGGCGAGGGAGAGGCTATGGCTACACCTTC. It is translated as CAWTLRRGRGYGYTF.

The rearrangement uses TRBV27 and TRBJ1-4, with D perhaps matching TRBD1 (5 bases). Between the trimmed V and J ends, which lost 6 bases and 5 bases, there was a span of 13 bases. CDR1 is MNHEY and CDR2 is SMNVEV in the germline V gene (reference sequence). This CDR3 comprises 14 residues. The CDR3 sequence is CASRRPGLNEKLFF. The CDR3 DNA follows: TGTGCCAGCAGGCGACCGGGACTCAATGAAAAACTGTTTTTT.